This TCR beta chain was sequenced for a study of T cell responses to AZD1222 COVID-19 vaccine. Study observations and caveats: At 160-218 and 743-854, vaccine-associated CD4 TCRs were dominant, and they spanned spike. The breadth and depth of Spike-specific TCRs increased once two AZD1222 doses had been given.

Worth noting for this clone: The antigen is undetermined.

Germline V gives CDR1 LGHDT, CDR2 YNNKEL (reference sequence). The CDR3 runs to 13 residues. The V gene lost 1 base and the J gene lost 11 bases, with 9 bases spanning the gap. The method was immunoSEQ multiplex PCR; TCRdb's version includes in-frame clones alone and lacks a portion of them. The sample contains 50,000 to 55,000 clones, approximately 84% of which appear only once. The V call is TRBV3-1 (or the pseudogene TRBV3-2), the J call TRBJ1-6; no clear D gene. The sample consisted of peripheral blood, taken on day 0 of AZD1222 vaccination. This receptor was identified in an adult in good health. The CDR3 loop is CASSQGRPAPLHF. The CDR3 bases are TGTGCCAGCAGCCAAGGGAGACCGGCACCCCTCCACTTT.